These 4 T cell receptor beta chains originate from one sample sequenced in a study of CD8 T cells in Susac syndrome. RNA was extracted with the RNeasy kit, and a quantity of about 0.45 to 1 ug was reverse transcribed using random hexamers. TCRdb reprocessed the immunoSEQ multiplex PCR reads via MiXCR and lists one record per CDR3 protein. The data show some 130,000 distinct CDR3 sequences, 85% to 95% seen once. The sequenced sample was CD8+ T cells from PBMCs. The receptors shown here come from a human donor with Susac syndrome.

This clonotype was found once. The chain links TRBV9 to TRBJ1-1; D is uncertain. The germline V gene has CDR1 SGDLS and CDR2 YYNGEE. V lost 3 bases, J lost 1 base, and 10 bases lay in between. The CDR3 runs to 14 residues. The CDR3 DNA follows: TGTGCCAGCAGCGACCGTACAGAGAACACTGAAGCTTTCTTT. Translated: CASSDRTENTEAFF.

V gene TRBV20-1 combines with J gene TRBJ2-1; 7 bases align to TRBD1. The germline CDR1 and CDR2 sequences are DFQATT and SNEGSKA (reference sequence). This CDR3 comprises 13 residues. The ends lost 2 bases at V and 8 bases at J; junction bases unmatched: 6. The CDR3 loop reads CSARTRRGHEQFF. The CDR3 region has the DNA TGCAGTGCTAGAACACGAAGGGGGCATGAGCAGTTCTTC.

This sequence joins TRBV6-1 and TRBJ2-7; D might be TRBD1 (6 bases). The CDR3 is 17 residues long. The germline V gene encodes CDR1 MNHNS and CDR2 SASEGT. The germline V and J ends were trimmed by 4 bases and 2 bases, with 21 bases remaining between them. CDR3 residues: CASSGDGATGLTYEQYF. CDR3 nucleotides: TGTGCCAGCAGTGGTGATGGGGCTACAGGGCTAACCTACGAGCAGTACTTC.

CDR3 in amino acids: CATDTGGGGYTF. The CDR3, as DNA: TGTGCCACCGATACAGGGGGCGGTGGCTACACCTTC. The chain links TRBV24-1 to TRBJ1-2, with 9 bases fitting TRBD1. The CDR3 covers 12 residues. Germline CDR1 KGHDR, CDR2 SFDVKD. V was clipped by 9 bases and J by 7 bases; unmatched bases: 5.